The next 12 T cell receptor beta chains were all read from a single sample in a study of T cells in Graves' hyperthyroidism and ophthalmopathy. It was RNA transcripts that yielded the amplified TCR beta CDR3 regions. Using the HTBI primer set, a first-round RT-PCR was run on the TCR CDR3. TCRdb reprocessed the multiplex PCR reads via MiXCR and lists one record per CDR3 protein. Of hundreds of thousands of distinct CDR3 sequences listed, less than 25% are singletons. Sample: blood. The receptors originated from a man aged 30 to 45 with Graves' ophthalmopathy.

This clonotype has at least ten counts. The chain links TRBV28 to TRBJ2-3, with D possibly TRBD1 on 5 matching bases. Deletions cut 5 bases from V and 2 bases from J, with 14 bases between. In germline, CDR1 is MDHEN, CDR2 SYDVKM. This CDR3 spans 15 amino acids. The CDR3, as DNA: TGTGCCAGCAGTCCACCGACAGCCATCACAGATACGCAGTATTTT. It specifies CASSPPTAITDTQYF.

This clonotype was seen only a few times. The chain employs TRBV6-1 and TRBJ2-2; TRBD2 matches at 7 bases. CDR3 size: 13 residues. The junction had 3 bases not matched to a gene; V was cut back by 6 bases and J by 5 bases. Per germline, CDR1 MNHNS and CDR2 SASEGT. The CDR3 bases are TGTGCCAGCAGGACTAGCAGGACCGGGGAGCTGTTTTTT. Translated, it gives CASRTSRTGELFF.

The rearrangement links TRBV15 to TRBJ2-3; D might be TRBD1 (6 bases). The V end was cut by 5 bases, the J end by 5 bases, with 17 bases between. Germline V gives CDR1 LNHNV, CDR2 YYDKDF (reference sequence). This CDR3 has 15 amino acids. The CDR3: CATSGQGNMVDTQYF. The CDR3 DNA reads as TGTGCCACCAGCGGCCAGGGGAACATGGTAGATACGCAGTATTTT.

This clonotype came up many times. The chain employs TRBV29-1 and TRBJ2-1; maybe TRBD2 (7 bases). Germline V gene sequence: CDR1 SQVTM, CDR2 ANQGSEA. Trimming pared 6 bases from V and 0 bases from J, leaving 21 bases between. The CDR3 has 17 amino acids. CDR3 in amino acids: CSVLPQGGGSSYNEQFF. The CDR3 nucleotides are TGCAGCGTCCTCCCTCAGGGCGGGGGCAGCTCCTACAATGAGCAGTTCTTC.

This clonotype was counted only a few times. The chain has TRBV14 and TRBJ1-2; 7 bases line up with TRBD1. V lost 1 base, J lost 8 bases, and 4 bases stayed unmatched. Germline-derived CDR1 and CDR2 are SGHDN and FVKESK. This CDR3 is built from 13 residues. CDR3 in amino acids: CASSQVVGGGYTF. The CDR3 nucleotides are TGTGCCAGCAGCCAAGTAGTAGGGGGCGGCTACACCTTC.

The V gene is TRBV14, the J gene TRBJ2-5; 7 bases line up with TRBD1. Germline V gives CDR1 SGHDN, CDR2 FVKESK. Trimming removed 4 bases from V and 5 bases from J; junction bases left unmatched: 10. This CDR3 is built from 15 residues. The CDR3, as DNA: TGTGCCAGCAGCCGTATGCAAGGGGGCCGGGAGACCCAGTACTTC. It translates to CASSRMQGGRETQYF.

This clonotype was observed many times. The rearrangement joins TRBV6-1 to TRBJ2-5, with a weak D call TRBD1 (5 bases). The V gene lost 5 bases and the J gene lost 0 bases, with 7 bases spanning the gap. CDR3 length equals 13 residues. Germline values: CDR1 MNHNS, CDR2 SASEGT. DNA for the CDR3: TGTGCCAGCAGTTCAGGGAACCAAGAGACCCAGTACTTC. Protein sequence: CASSSGNQETQYF.

There are many counts of this clonotype. This chain joins TRBV11-2 and TRBJ2-3, with 7 bases lining up with TRBD1. With 3 bases clipped from V and 7 bases from J, the junction kept 4 bases outside the gene matches. The CDR3 is made up of 13 amino acids. Germline V lookup: CDR1 SGHAT, CDR2 FQNNGV. CDR3 region: CASSFNRGNTQYF. CDR3 nucleotides: TGTGCCAGCAGCTTCAACAGGGGCAATACGCAGTATTTT.

The chain is built from TRBV20-1 and TRBJ2-5; TRBD1 or TRBD2 may be the D gene (5 bases each). This CDR3 has 14 residues. Germline V gene sequence: CDR1 DFQATT, CDR2 SNEGSKA (reference sequence). V was shortened by 3 bases and J by 4 bases, with 15 bases between the two germline ends. The CDR3 nucleotides are TGCAGTGCTAGTGACCCCGGGACCGGAGAGACCCAGTACTTC. Translated, it gives CSASDPGTGETQYF.

The chain carries TRBV28 and TRBJ2-7; 7 bases align to TRBD2. This CDR3 region has 16 residues. V shed 5 bases and J 0 bases; nucleotides not matched to a gene: 10. Per the germline V gene, CDR1 is MDHEN and CDR2 is SYDVKM. Here the CDR3 DNA reads TGTGCCAGCAGTCCGGCGCTAGCGGAGCGCTCCTACGAGCAGTACTTC. Translating gives CASSPALAERSYEQYF.

The chain employs TRBV6-1 and TRBJ1-2; 9 bases are a match to TRBD1. Germline lookup yields CDR1 MNHNS and CDR2 SASEGT. V was pared by 3 bases and J by 6 bases, with 11 bases of the junction left unmatched. This CDR3 comprises 16 residues. The CDR3 loop reads CASSEPTDRGGNGYTF. CDR3 sequence (DNA): TGTGCCAGCAGTGAGCCGACGGACAGGGGTGGAAATGGCTACACCTTC.

This clonotype was picked up a small number of times. This chain joins TRBV20-1 and TRBJ1-1; 8 positions match TRBD1. Trimming removed 0 bases from V and 6 bases from J; junction bases left unmatched: 9. The CDR3 sequence is 15 residues long. In germline, CDR1 is DFQATT, CDR2 SNEGSKA (reference sequence). CDR3 in DNA: TGCAGTGCTAGAGATCACAGGACAGGGATCGCTGAAGCTTTCTTT. It codes for CSARDHRTGIAEAFF.